Listed below are T cell receptor beta chains from one sample, sequenced in a study of beta chain features in type 1 diabetes. TCRdb keeps only in-frame clones here, not all; method: immunoSEQ multiplex PCR. The sample includes about 290,000 clones, approximately 8% of them seen just once. Sequencing was carried out using central memory CD4+ T cells from blood. The receptors derive from a woman in her late teens or twenties in good health. CDR3s include the opening cysteine and the closing phenylalanine or tryptophan. The D gene is left open where the match is weak. Clone size is not always given. Where it is, it says once, few, many or a class for expanded clones.

TRBJ2-1,TRBV20-1,few,-,TGCAGTGCTATCACTAGCCCGGAGCAGTTCTTC,CSAITSPEQFF
TRBJ2-2,TRBV29-1,few,-,TGCAGCGTTGATAAGAACACCGGGGAGCTGTTTTTT,CSVDKNTGELFF
TRBJ2-3,TRBV29-1,few,TRBD2,TGCAGCGTCACTTCTATAGCGGGACCCACAGATACGCAGTATTTT,CSVTSIAGPTDTQYF
TRBJ2-6,TRBV11-2,-,-,TGTGCCAGCAGCTTAGAAATACGTGGGGCCAACGTCCTGACTTTC,CASSLEIRGANVLTF
TRBJ2-7,TRBV7-9,-,TRBD2,TGTGCCAGCAGCGGACTAGCGGGAGGCTACGAGCAGTACTTC,CASSGLAGGYEQYF
TRBJ2-3,TRBV6-6,-,-,TGTGCCATCAGTGGCCGAGATACGCAGTATTTT,CAISGRDTQYF
TRBJ1-5,TRBV7-8,many,TRBD1,TGTGCCAGCGGATGGGGGACAGGGTTTGTTCAGCCCCAGCATTTT,CASGWGTGFVQPQHF
TRBJ1-4,TRBV14,many,TRBD1,TGTGCCAGCAGCCTAACAGGGGCCACTAATGAAAAACTGTTTTTT,CASSLTGATNEKLFF
TRBJ2-5,TRBV5-1,-,TRBD1,TGCGCCAGCAGCCTTACAGGGGAAGAGACCCAGTACTTC,CASSLTGEETQYF
TRBJ1-5,TRBV28,few,TRBD1,TGTGCCAGTTACAGGGGAAACAATCAGCCCCAGCATTTT,CASYRGNNQPQHF
TRBJ2-6,TRBV9,few,-,TGTGCCAGCAGCGTAGTGGGGTCTGGGGCCAACGTCCTGACTTTC,CASSVVGSGANVLTF
TRBJ1-2,TRBV28,many,-,TGTGCCAGCAGTTTGGTGCAGGCTAACTATGGCTACACCTTC,CASSLVQANYGYTF
TRBJ1-2,TRBV6-1,few,-,TGTGCCAGCAGTGCGAAGGGAGGTGGAGGCTACACCTTC,CASSAKGGGGYTF
TRBJ2-1,TRBV5-1,-,-,TGCGCCAGCAGCTTGTCGCAGGGCTACAATGAGCAGTTCTTC,CASSLSQGYNEQFF
TRBJ1-5,TRBV9,-,-,TGTGCCAGCAGCGTACTCGATAGCAATCAGCCCCAGCATTTT,CASSVLDSNQPQHF
TRBJ2-3,TRBV29-1,-,TRBD2,TGCAGCGTTGCAGCTAGCGGGGCAAGCGGAACGCAGTATTTT,CSVAASGASGTQYF
TRBJ2-1,TRBV18,many,-,TGTGCCAGCTCACCACCGCAGCGGATTCCGTTCTTC,CASSPPQRIPFF
TRBJ2-3,TRBV2,few,-,TGTGCCAGCAGAGTCAGAAGTGTGAACACAGATACGCAGTATTTT,CASRVRSVNTDTQYF
TRBJ1-1,TRBV5-1,few,TRBD1,TGCGCCAGCAGCTTGGGGAGGACAGGGGCTGAAGCTTTCTTT,CASSLGRTGAEAFF
TRBJ1-2,TRBV29-1,few,-,TGCAGCGTTGAGGAGATCTATGGCTACACCTTC,CSVEEIYGYTF
TRBJ1-4,TRBV4-3,-,-,TGCGCCAGCAGCCAAATGGGGGTTTCTGAAAAACTGTTTTTT,CASSQMGVSEKLFF
TRBJ1-5,TRBV7-2,few,-,TGTGCCAGCAGCCCAGGGACGGACCGGGGGCCCCAGCATTTT,CASSPGTDRGPQHF
TRBJ2-5,TRBV7-3,many,TRBD2,TGTGCCAGCAGCTTAAGGTCGGGAGGCCAAGAGACCCAGTACTTC,CASSLRSGGQETQYF
TRBJ1-1,TRBV7-2,few,-,TGTGCCAGCAGACAAAGGGGAGGGGACACTGAAGCTTTCTTT,CASRQRGGDTEAFF
TRBJ2-5,TRBV19,few,TRBD2,TGTGCCAGTAGCCTGACCGGGGGGGCGTCGGAGACCCAGTACTTC,CASSLTGGASETQYF
TRBJ2-3,TRBV6-5,many,TRBD2,TGTGCCAGCAGGAGCGGGGGGCGTGTCACAGATACGCAGTATTTT,CASRSGGRVTDTQYF
TRBJ2-1,TRBV2,many,TRBD2,TGTGCCAGCAGTGAGGTAGCGGGAGCCCTTGAGCAGTTCTTC,CASSEVAGALEQFF
TRBJ2-5,TRBV4-2,few,-,TGTGCCAGCAGCCAAGGCCGCGTTGGCCAAGAGACCCAGTACTTC,CASSQGRVGQETQYF
TRBJ2-2,TRBV5-1,few,-,TGCGCCAGCAGCTTTACCGGGGCCAGAACCGGGGAGCTGTTTTTT,CASSFTGARTGELFF
TRBJ2-4,TRBV7-6,-,-,TGTGCCAGCAGCTCCGAAGGGGGGCGGAACATTCAGTACTTC,CASSSEGGRNIQYF
TRBJ2-2,TRBV7-3,-,TRBD2,TGTGCCAGCAGCTTTACCGGGACTAGCGGGAGTGGAGGGGAGCTGTTTTTT,CASSFTGTSGSGGELFF
TRBJ1-5,TRBV6-5,few,TRBD1,TGTGCCACCCTTGACAGGGGATGGAGCAATCAGCCCCAGCATTTT,CATLDRGWSNQPQHF
TRBJ2-5,TRBV7-2,-,-,TGTGCCAGCAGCTTAGCGCGAGGGGGGCGCGGGACCCAGTACTTC,CASSLARGGRGTQYF
TRBJ2-5,TRBV7-2,many,-,TGTGCCAGCAGGAGGGGAGAGACCCAGTACTTC,CASRRGETQYF
TRBJ2-3,TRBV6-6,-,-,TGTGCCAGCAGTTACGCCACAGGAGCAGATACGCAGTATTTT,CASSYATGADTQYF
TRBJ2-2,TRBV7-3,-,-,TGTGCCAGCAGCCTACAGGCGGCACAAAACACCGGGGAGCTGTTTTTT,CASSLQAAQNTGELFF
TRBJ2-1,TRBV4-2,few,-,TGTGCCAGCAGCCAGGGGACAAACTACAATGAGCAGTTCTTC,CASSQGTNYNEQFF
TRBJ2-1,TRBV19,few,-,TGTGCCAGTAGTATCGACGTCGGGTACAATGAGCAGTTCTTC,CASSIDVGYNEQFF
TRBJ2-1,TRBV9,-,TRBD2,TGTGCCAGCAGCGTCGACATAGCGGGAGTACGGTACAATGAGCAGTTCTTC,CASSVDIAGVRYNEQFF
TRBJ1-4,TRBV14,many,-,TGTGCCAGCAGCTCGGGTTTCCTAGCGGAAAAACTGTTTTTT,CASSSGFLAEKLFF
TRBJ1-1,TRBV11-1,-,-,TGTGCCAGCAGCTTCTACATGAACACTGAAGCTTTCTTT,CASSFYMNTEAFF